Described below is a single T cell receptor (beta chain) sequence and its context. Its antigen is unidentified. TRB cDNA was prepared as libraries by UMI-labeled 5' RACE. Each CDR3 protein gets one entry in TCRdb, which reprocessed the 5' RACE reads and gives no DNA. Seen in this sample are roughly 140,000 distinct CDR3 sequences; the ten most common clones hold about 0.28%. Triplicate sorts, 300,000 cells apiece, were made for each CD8+ T cell subset. The sample belongs to a study of CXCR3-negative and CXCR3-positive naive CD8 T cells. For the study at large: The libraries yielded 130 million to 150 million TRB reads, about 1.5 +/- 0.3 million each. Findings and caveats of the study: CXCR3-positive naive cells had TRB CDR3s that were more hydrophobic than CXCR3-negative naive cells had. Most assays were run on fresh PBMCs (CXCR3 expression partially decreased after cryopreservation). Memory cells differed in TRBV-TRBJ usage, but naive CXCR3-negative and CXCR3-positive cells had similar usage.

The sample was naive CXCR3+ CD8+ T cells from blood. The subset: CD45RO-CCR7+CD27+CD95- naive CD8+ T cells expressing CXCR3 (TNR3+). The TCR sequence derives from a human donor in good health. Some clones in this sample may be carry-over from other donors' samples.

The CDR3 sequence: CASSGSISLGNTGELFF. The genes are TRBV2 and TRBJ2-2; TCRdb calls TRBD2, which cannot be checked without DNA. From germline, CDR1 is SNHLY and CDR2 FYNNEI. This CDR3 comprises 17 residues.